The TCR beta chain under discussion was sequenced for a study of cytomegalovirus exposure and HLA in healthy donors (dated by TCRdb to the late 2010s). For the wider study: According to an earlier analysis of 587 of the donors, roughly 180 million T cells yielded roughly 110 million unique TCR beta sequences and about 300 Gb of sequence data. Every repertoire in the discovery cohort had been generated on one and the same sequencing platform. In the later analysis, no new phenotypic data were used to find candidate immune exposures; instead, reliance was placed on TCR beta sequences and their occurrence across donors. Both class I and class II loci were covered by HLA typing, at four-digit resolution. Among some 410 genotyped donors of the cohort, an average of approximately 240,000 unique TCR beta nucleotide sequences were sequenced per donor, around 20% of them non-productive. The number of typed donors differed by locus: roughly 629-640 for A, B, C, DRB1 and DQB1; approximately 520 for DQA1; around 580 for DPA1; and about 450 for DPB1. To predict cytomegalovirus infection status, the study combined high-throughput TCR immunosequencing, statistical association of individual TCRs with disease status, and machine learning. The study used immunosequencing to profile the T cell repertoires of several hundred subjects and linked those repertoires to cytomegalovirus serostatus. An early release that covered more than 550 HLA-typed donors contained around 330 gigabases of sequencing data and 80 million or so unique TCR sequences. In addition to the first cohort of around 670 subjects, a separate validation cohort of 130 or so different subjects was used. Of the approximately 400 genotyped donors, approximately 80% fell in the genetic ancestry cluster associated with self-reported Caucasian donors. Genome-wide SNP genotypes for about 60% of the 666 donors were used in a later genetic analysis, which treated that subset as a discovery cohort. To study patterns of TCR occurrence, a later analysis re-analyzed previously published TCR beta repertoires from around 700 donors and added high-resolution HLA genotyping. An earlier analysis of 587 of the donors used high-throughput TCR beta sequencing to judge whether each TCR beta V gene segment behaved as functional or pseudogenic. Donor age, sex, ethnicity and CMV serostatus were compiled alongside the repertoire data. Because of strong linkage in the cohort, roughly five DR-DQ haplotypes were treated as single units for association and clustering. The study aimed to test whether cataloging public T cell receptors could reveal signatures of past pathogen exposure.

A note on this clone: It has no known antigen specificity.

The library relied on the immunoSEQ multiplex PCR assay. A mixture of 60 forward primers for TCR Vbeta segments and 13 reverse primers for TCR Jbeta segments was used in the multiplex PCR. The CDR3 region of rearranged TCR beta genes was amplified from genomic DNA by a multiplex PCR assay. Amplified TCR beta libraries were sequenced as 87-base-pair reads on the Illumina HiSeq System. As for the original processing: A later analysis tallied 75 million to 85 million unique TCR beta chains across the approximately 670 repertoires, and approximately 12 million of those chains were shared by two or more donors. To remove PCR and sequencing errors, raw reads were error-corrected and collapsed into unique sequences using a nearest-neighbor algorithm that merged closely related sequences. CDR3 sequences were aligned to IMGT reference sequences to assign V, D and J gene segments. For a sequence to be retained, a match of at least six nucleotides to both a V gene segment and a J gene segment was required. A rearrangement was called productive if the CDR3 had no stop codons and remained in frame with V and J, and every other rearrangement was called non-productive. CDR3 was defined by IMGT convention, running from the second conserved V-encoded cysteine to the conserved J-encoded phenylalanine. The earlier analysis of 500 to 650 of the donors excluded any sequence lacking an unambiguous match to a single V gene segment. An earlier analysis of a few hundred of the donors called V segments functional above 56.7% productive rearrangements and segregating when the between-donor standard deviation exceeded 5%. A statistical classification framework was built for diagnosing cytomegalovirus status from the catalog of TCR beta chain sequences. In a later analysis, V and J genes were assigned by comparing TCR nucleotide sequences against IMGT/GENE-DB human TR gene sequences. Using the TCRdist pipeline, a later analysis assigned CDR3 sequences along with most-parsimonious VDJ recombination scenarios. In a later analysis, each TCR beta chain was defined by its CDR3 amino acid sequence together with its V-gene family, and reads lacking a unique V-gene family were excluded. A later analysis removed 550 to 650 highly shared, low-generation-probability nucleotide sequences to deal with suspected cross-contamination and a sequencing artifact. For each public chain, a later analysis derived a clonal expansion index from normalized ranks of inferred template counts within each repertoire. Generation probabilities in a later analysis came from a VDJ recombination model fitted to out-of-frame rearrangements, and those results were checked against IGoR. A later analysis scored TCR-TCR, TCR-HLA and TCR-CMV co-occurrence with hypergeometric tests, applying a repertoire-size bias correction to TCR pairs. In a later analysis, false discovery rates were estimated by permuting HLA or CMV assignments 20 times. A later analysis grouped co-occurring TCRs with DBSCAN, adding TCRdist sequence similarity when clustering within HLA-allele-positive subsets. Repertoires with fewer than 30,000 or more than 120,000 public chains were left out of co-occurrence clustering, as were five repertoires with anomalous nucleotide sharing. TCRdb limited this immuneACCESS table to in-frame rearrangements with V and J called. A share of clones is missing; checked studies link under half to unresolved V genes, and the rest is unexplained. The V and J calls and the clone size are those of that table, but D and trimming were determined from the DNA. The sample table gives 60,000 or so clones. The biggest ten clones account for approximately 8.9% of the sample.

From the cysteine through the phenylalanine, the CDR3 covers 14 amino acids. Only the CDR3 portion is preserved as DNA: 42 bases, with reading frame beginning at the first base. Trimming removed 7 bases from V and 0 bases from J, leaving 12 bases between the germline ends. CDR1 MNHNS and CDR2 SASEGT were looked up in the germline V gene. Points the paper makes about the study in general: Only TCR beta chains were sequenced in this cohort, and the absence of alpha or paired-chain data limited detectable features. An earlier analysis of around 600 of the donors showed that most TCR beta V segments appeared in productive rearrangements either about 87% or about 30% of the time, which broadly matched IMGT annotations. Because counts were too low, 15 or so rarely observed V segments, including chromosome 9 orphons, were excluded from the earlier analysis of 587 of the donors. When HLA alleles, especially DR and DQ, strongly co-occurred, TCR associations were difficult to assign to individual alleles. Because HLA typing was unavailable for some donors at each locus, only the typed subset was used in association tests. Compared with equally common non-associated chains, HLA-associated TCR beta chains in a later analysis were more clonally expanded and had lower generation probabilities. A cluster of highly shared sequence variants was judged likely to represent a technical artifact of the sequencing pipeline. Correlated functional status among segregating V segments might reflect linkage disequilibrium, but an unknown experimental factor could not be ruled out. CMV serostatus was the only immune exposure information available for the cohort. In a later analysis, more than 15,000 TCR beta sequences were associated with specific HLA alleles at a false discovery rate of 0.05. The classifier was reported to diagnose cytomegalovirus status with high specificity and sensitivity in both the original and validation cohorts. A further reported finding was that TCR beta sequences accurately predicted the HLA-A and HLA-B alleles for most subjects in the first cohort. A later analysis found that TCR association rates varied across HLA loci, with DRB1 alleles showing the most associated TCRs and HLA-C alleles the fewest. The authors suggested that the approach could potentially be generalized to other disease states and immunological phenotypes. Because the 87-base-pair reads could not distinguish some IMGT-functional V segments, including TRBV6-2 and TRBV6-3, those segments were excluded. A few of the identified cytomegalovirus-associated TCR beta chains were confirmed in vitro to be specific for cytomegalovirus antigens. In a later analysis, several top co-occurrence clusters were reported to appear linked to parvovirus B19, influenza, CMV and Epstein-Barr virus. The presence/absence analyses assumed that sequencing depth was roughly uniform across donors, and that assumption may not be true. An association between a missense DCLRE1C variant and V-gene and J-gene trimming of TCR beta chains was found in a later genetic analysis and replicated in an independent cohort. Most CMV-associated TCR beta chains appeared to be HLA-restricted in a later analysis, and the HLA associations seemed to be driven largely by CMV exposure. In a later genetic analysis, fewer N-insertions in productive TCRs were reported among donors in an Asian-associated ancestry cluster than the roughly 700-donor mean. The study gave a list of 150 to 200 TCR beta chains associated with cytomegalovirus. While some public TCRs were present in many individuals, most TCR sequences turned up only very rarely across donors.

In total, around 600 healthy bone marrow donors made up the cohort. All cohort members were sampled while nominally healthy, although unrecorded immune exposures were likely present. The donor tested CMV seropositive, placing the donor among the approximately 310 seropositive members of the cohort. A peripheral blood sample was provided by each donor, and peripheral blood mononuclear cells were used for TCR beta sequencing. The Qiagen DNeasy Blood Extraction Kit was used to extract genomic DNA from the blood cell samples. The material sequenced was PBMCs. The TCR sequence derives from a man aged 50 to 59 in good health and CMV-seropositive. The V and J segments used are TRBV6-1 and TRBJ1-1; confidence is insufficient to name the D gene. The CDR3 protein is CASTPEGMNTEAFF. The base sequence is TGTGCCAGCACCCCTGAGGGCATGAACACTGAAGCTTTCTTT.